The present entry profiles one T cell receptor beta chain with its context. Germline V gene lookup returns CDR1 SGHRS and CDR2 YFSETQ. The CDR3 extends over 17 amino acids. With V trimmed by 4 bases and J by 0 bases, 10 bases remained unmatched. This sample is drawn from a study of blood T cell repertoires in COVID-19. Study in general: Some COVID-19 samples were acute and others convalescent; all came from the United States, Italy and Spain.

As originally analysed: Using reference gene primer amplification, nucleated cell counts were estimated. Here immunoSEQ multiplex PCR was the method, and the copy in TCRdb shows in-frame clones only, minus some. V and J calls plus clone size are reproduced from that table; the DNA served to infer D and trimming. This table holds about 68,000 clones, about 86% found once. The receptor's source is a man between 50 and 59 years old with acute or convalescent COVID-19. The chain employs TRBV5-1 and TRBJ1-1; 9 nucleotides align to TRBD1. Input material: peripheral blood. The DNA of the CDR3 is TGCGCCAGCAGCGTCGCGGGACAGGGTCTAATGAACACTGAAGCTTTCTTT. Translation: CASSVAGQGLMNTEAFF.